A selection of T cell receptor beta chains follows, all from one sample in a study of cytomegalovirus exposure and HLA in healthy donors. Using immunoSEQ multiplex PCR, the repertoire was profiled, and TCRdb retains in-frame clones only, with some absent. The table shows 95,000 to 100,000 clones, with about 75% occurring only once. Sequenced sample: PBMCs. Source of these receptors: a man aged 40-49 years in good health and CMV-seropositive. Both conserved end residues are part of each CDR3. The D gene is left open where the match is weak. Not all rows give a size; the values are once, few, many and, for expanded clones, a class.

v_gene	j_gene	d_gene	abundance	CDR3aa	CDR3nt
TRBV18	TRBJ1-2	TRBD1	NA	CASSPRRDRDPGYTF	TGTGCCAGCTCACCCCGACGGGACAGGGACCCTGGCTACACCTTC
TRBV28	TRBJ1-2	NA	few	CASSPGGRRGYGYTF	TGTGCCAGCAGCCCCGGAGGCCGGAGAGGCTATGGCTACACCTTC
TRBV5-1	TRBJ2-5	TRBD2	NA	CASSLELAGGGETQYF	TGCGCCAGCAGCTTGGAACTAGCGGGAGGGGGGGAGACCCAGTACTTC
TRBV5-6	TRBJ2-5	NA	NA	CASSLDMVETQYF	TGTGCCAGCAGCTTAGACATGGTGGAGACCCAGTACTTC
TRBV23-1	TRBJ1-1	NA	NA	CASRLSDQHRAKDEAFF	TGCGCCAGCAGACTCTCAGACCAACACAGGGCGAAGGATGAAGCTTTCTTT
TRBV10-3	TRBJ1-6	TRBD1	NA	CAISGSWDRPDTLHF	TGTGCCATCAGTGGGTCCTGGGACAGACCCGATACCCTCCACTTT
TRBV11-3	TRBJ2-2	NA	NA	CASSLGGTTHRELFF	TGTGCCAGCAGCTTAGGCGGTACCACCCACCGGGAGCTGTTTTTT
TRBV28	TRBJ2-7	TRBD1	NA	CASIGTGWDEQYF	TGTGCCAGCATTGGGACAGGGTGGGACGAGCAGTACTTC
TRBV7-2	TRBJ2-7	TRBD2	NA	CASRRGLAGWESYEQYF	TGTGCCAGCAGAAGGGGTCTAGCGGGGTGGGAGTCCTACGAGCAGTACTTC
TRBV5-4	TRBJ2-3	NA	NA	CASSSRGRGQVADTQYF	TGTGCCAGCAGCTCGCGAGGGAGGGGACAGGTGGCAGATACGCAGTATTTT
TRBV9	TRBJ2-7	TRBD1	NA	CASSAAGGSGEQYF	TGTGCCAGCAGCGCGGCAGGGGGCTCAGGCGAGCAGTACTTC
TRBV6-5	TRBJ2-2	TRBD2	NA	CASRPGLGGAGELFF	TGTGCCAGCAGGCCGGGACTAGGAGGGGCCGGGGAGCTGTTTTTT
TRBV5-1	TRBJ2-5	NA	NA	CASSLIVRETQYF	TGCGCCAGCAGCTTGATAGTCCGAGAGACCCAGTACTTC
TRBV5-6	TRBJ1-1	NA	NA	CASSSTRGWMNTEAFF	TGTGCCAGCAGCTCCACAAGGGGATGGATGAACACTGAAGCTTTCTTT
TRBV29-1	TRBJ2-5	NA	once	CSVDGEGGETQYF	TGCAGCGTCGATGGGGAAGGCGGGGAGACCCAGTACTTC
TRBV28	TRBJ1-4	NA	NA	CASSNYRATNEKLFF	TGTGCCAGTTCGAACTACAGGGCAACTAATGAAAAACTGTTTTTT
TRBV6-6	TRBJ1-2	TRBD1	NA	CASSYGTGNYGYTF	TGTGCCAGCAGTTACGGGACAGGGAACTATGGCTACACCTTC
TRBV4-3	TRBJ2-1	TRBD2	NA	CASSQAASGSPSYNEQFF	TGCGCCAGCAGCCAGGCTGCTAGCGGGAGCCCCTCCTACAATGAGCAGTTCTTC
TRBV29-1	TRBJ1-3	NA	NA	CSVESSSGNTIYF	TGCAGCGTTGAGTCGTCTTCTGGAAACACCATATATTTT
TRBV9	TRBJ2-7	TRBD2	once	CASTTFSGRGDEQYF	TGTGCCAGCACTACCTTTAGCGGGAGGGGGGACGAGCAGTACTTC
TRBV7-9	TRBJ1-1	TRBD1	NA	CSSSLGDRGYPDTEAFF	TGTTCCAGCAGCTTGGGGGACAGGGGGTATCCGGACACTGAAGCTTTCTTT
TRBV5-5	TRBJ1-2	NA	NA	CASNPGGGAAWGYTF	TGTGCCAGCAACCCGGGAGGGGGAGCGGCGTGGGGCTACACCTTC
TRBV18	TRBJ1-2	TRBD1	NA	CASSLQGERVF	TGTGCCAGCTCACTACAGGGGGAACGCGTCTTC
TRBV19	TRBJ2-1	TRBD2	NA	CASSHGTSGTNNEQFF	TGTGCCAGTAGTCACGGGACTAGCGGGACAAACAATGAGCAGTTCTTC
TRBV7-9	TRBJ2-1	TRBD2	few	CASSLVIGEGNEQFF	TGTGCCAGCAGCTTAGTGATAGGGGAGGGGAATGAGCAGTTCTTC
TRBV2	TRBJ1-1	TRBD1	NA	CASTLPDRGSEAFF	TGTGCCAGCACCTTACCTGACAGGGGTAGTGAAGCTTTCTTT
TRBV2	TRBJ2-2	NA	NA	CASRRESITGELFF	TGTGCCAGCCGCCGGGAGAGTATCACCGGGGAGCTGTTTTTT
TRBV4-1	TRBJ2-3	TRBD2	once	CASSRAPPDRTSGSADTQYF	TGCGCCAGCAGCCGGGCCCCACCCGACCGGACTAGCGGCAGCGCAGATACGCAGTATTTT
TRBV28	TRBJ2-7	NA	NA	CASSLVREFDEQYF	TGTGCCAGCAGTTTAGTTCGGGAGTTCGACGAGCAGTACTTC
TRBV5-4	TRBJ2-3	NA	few	CASSFGGGWSDTQYF	TGTGCCAGCAGCTTTGGGGGGGGCTGGTCAGATACGCAGTATTTT
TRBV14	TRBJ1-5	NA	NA	CASSLPTGCNQPQHF	TGTGCCAGCAGCCTGCCGACAGGCTGCAATCAGCCCCAGCATTTT
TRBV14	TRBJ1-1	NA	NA	CASSQDQNTEAFF	TGTGCCAGCAGCCAAGACCAGAACACTGAAGCTTTCTTT
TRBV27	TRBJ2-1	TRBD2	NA	CASSLEGLARRNEQFF	TGTGCCAGCAGTTTGGAGGGACTAGCGCGGCGCAATGAGCAGTTCTTC
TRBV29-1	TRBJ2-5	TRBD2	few	CSVARGGLEVAQYF	TGCAGCGTTGCTAGGGGAGGGCTAGAGGTGGCCCAGTACTTC
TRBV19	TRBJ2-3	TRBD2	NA	CASSIGPRLAGGPSDTQYF	TGTGCCAGTAGTATAGGCCCTCGACTAGCGGGAGGGCCTTCAGATACGCAGTATTTT
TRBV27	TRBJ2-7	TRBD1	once	CASSVGTGVYEQYF	TGTGCCAGCAGTGTGGGGACAGGGGTATACGAGCAGTACTTC
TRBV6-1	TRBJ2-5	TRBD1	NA	CASSDSGTARRFQETQYF	TGTGCCAGCAGTGATTCCGGGACAGCAAGACGTTTCCAAGAGACCCAGTACTTC
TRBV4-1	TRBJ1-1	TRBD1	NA	CASSPTGGLTEAFF	TGCGCCAGCAGCCCGACAGGGGGCTTGACTGAAGCTTTCTTT
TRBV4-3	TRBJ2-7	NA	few	CASSQGGRDSSYEQYF	TGCGCCAGCAGCCAGGGGGGAAGGGACAGTTCTTACGAGCAGTACTTC
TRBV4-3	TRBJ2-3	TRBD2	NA	CASSQDGRGDTQYF	TGCGCCAGCAGCCAAGATGGGAGGGGAGATACGCAGTATTTT
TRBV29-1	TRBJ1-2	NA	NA	CSGGAGTTSDGYTF	TGCAGCGGGGGAGCAGGGACTACTTCTGATGGCTACACCTTC
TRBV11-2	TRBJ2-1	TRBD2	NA	CASSLGLAAGVNEQFF	TGTGCCAGCAGCTTAGGTCTAGCGGCGGGGGTGAATGAGCAGTTCTTC
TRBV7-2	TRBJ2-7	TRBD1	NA	CASSLYRGNDEQYF	TGTGCCAGCAGCTTATACAGGGGTAACGACGAGCAGTACTTC
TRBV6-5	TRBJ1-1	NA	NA	CASSLGTTGAEAFF	TGTGCCAGCAGCCTCGGGACAACCGGCGCTGAAGCTTTCTTT
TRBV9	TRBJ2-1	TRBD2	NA	CASSTGLVGEQFF	TGTGCCAGCAGCACGGGACTAGTCGGAGAGCAGTTCTTC
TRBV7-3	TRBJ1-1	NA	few	CASSFDRPTEAFF	TGTGCCAGCAGCTTCGACAGGCCAACTGAAGCTTTCTTT
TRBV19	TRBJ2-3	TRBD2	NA	CASSSGGVTDTQYF	TGTGCCAGTAGTAGCGGGGGGGTCACAGATACGCAGTATTTT
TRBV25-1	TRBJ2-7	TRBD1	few	CASSGGQGRDEQYF	TGTGCCAGCAGTGGGGGACAGGGAAGAGACGAGCAGTACTTC
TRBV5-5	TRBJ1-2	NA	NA	CASSQTSYGYTF	TGTGCCAGCAGCCAGACTAGTTATGGCTACACCTTC
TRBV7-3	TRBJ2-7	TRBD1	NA	CASSSTGAGYEQYF	TGTGCCAGCAGCTCAACAGGGGCTGGCTACGAGCAGTACTTC
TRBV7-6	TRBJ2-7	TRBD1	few	CASSASGTGYEQYF	TGTGCCAGCAGCGCATCCGGGACAGGCTACGAGCAGTACTTC
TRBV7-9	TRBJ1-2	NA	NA	CASSLAGLGYTF	TGTGCCAGCAGCTTAGCGGGCCTCGGCTACACCTTC
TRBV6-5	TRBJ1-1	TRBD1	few	CASSWDRGIVAEAFF	TGTGCCAGCAGCTGGGACAGGGGAATTGTCGCTGAAGCTTTCTTT
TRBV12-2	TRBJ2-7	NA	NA	CASRLDTSTGPYEQYF	TGTGCAAGTCGCTTAGATACTTCGACAGGTCCCTACGAGCAGTACTTC
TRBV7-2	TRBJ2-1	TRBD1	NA	CASIPDRAMNEQFF	TGTGCCAGCATCCCGGACAGGGCTATGAATGAGCAGTTCTTC
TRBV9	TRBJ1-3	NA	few	CASALGGYSGNTIYF	TGTGCCAGTGCCCTAGGAGGGTACTCTGGAAACACCATATATTTT
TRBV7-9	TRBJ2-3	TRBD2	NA	CASSQGGGTDTQYF	TGTGCCAGCAGCCAAGGCGGGGGAACAGATACGCAGTATTTT